This T cell receptor (beta chain) is drawn from a study of cytomegalovirus exposure and HLA in healthy donors. Study-level results: Subsequent analysis revealed that first-cohort TCR clusters tended to co-occur in the 120 or so validation repertoires. The CMV antigen specificity of a few CMV-associated chains was confirmed through in vitro analysis. It was 150 to 200 TCR beta chains that were listed as cytomegalovirus-associated.

Clones were read by immunoSEQ multiplex PCR, and TCRdb kept only the in-frame ones, dropping some. The sample has some 180,000 clones, roughly nine tenths seen once. Notes on this clone: Its antigen is unidentified.

There are 20 residues in the CDR3. J is TRBJ2-7 and V is TRBV21-1. TRBV21-1 is designated a pseudogene. Sequencing used PBMCs. The sequence was obtained from a man aged 25-45 years in good health and CMV-seropositive. The CDR3 is CASSKWLTVANSHSLVEQYF. DNA for the CDR3: TGTGCCAGCAGCAAATGGTTAACGGTGGCTAACTCGCATTCCCTCGTAGAGCAGTACTTC.